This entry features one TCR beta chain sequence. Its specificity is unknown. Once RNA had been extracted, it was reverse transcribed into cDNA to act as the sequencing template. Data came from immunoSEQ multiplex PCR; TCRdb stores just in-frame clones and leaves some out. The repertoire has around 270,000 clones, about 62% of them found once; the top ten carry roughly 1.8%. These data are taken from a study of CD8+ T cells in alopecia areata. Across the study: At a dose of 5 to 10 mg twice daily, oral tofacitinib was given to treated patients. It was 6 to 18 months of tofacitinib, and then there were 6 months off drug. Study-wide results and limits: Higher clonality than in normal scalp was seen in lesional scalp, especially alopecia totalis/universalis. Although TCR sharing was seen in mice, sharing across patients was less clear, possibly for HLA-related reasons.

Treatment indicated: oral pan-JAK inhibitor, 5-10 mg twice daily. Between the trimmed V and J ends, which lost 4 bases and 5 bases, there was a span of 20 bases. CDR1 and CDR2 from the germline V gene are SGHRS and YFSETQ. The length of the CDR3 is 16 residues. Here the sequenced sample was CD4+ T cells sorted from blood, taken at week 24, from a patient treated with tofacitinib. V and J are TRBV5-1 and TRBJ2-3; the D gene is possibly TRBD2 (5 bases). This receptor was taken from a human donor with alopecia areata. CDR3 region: CASSSNSVKVGDTQYF. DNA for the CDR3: TGCGCCAGCAGCAGCAATAGCGTAAAGGTGGGAGATACGCAGTATTTT.